These 11 T cell receptor beta chains originate from one sample sequenced in a study of T cells in Graves' hyperthyroidism and ophthalmopathy. TCR beta CDR3 regions were amplified from RNA. First-round RT-PCR targeting the TCR CDR3 was performed with the HTBI primer set. TCRdb analysed the multiplex PCR reads with MiXCR anew, one entry per CDR3 protein. The table includes over 400,000 distinct CDR3 sequences, about 20% detected once. The material sequenced was blood. The receptors were sampled from a woman aged 70 to 79 with Graves' ophthalmopathy.

A note on this clonotype: This may be a read error: a much more frequent sequence differs by one nucleotide. The chain couples TRBV2 to TRBJ2-7; 10 bases match TRBD2. Germline V gene sequence: CDR1 SNHLY, CDR2 FYNNEI. With V trimmed by 6 bases and J by 4 bases, 9 bases remained unmatched. The CDR3 runs 15 residues. The CDR3 is CASRPGTSERYEQYF. CDR3 DNA sequence: TGTGCCAGCAGGCCTGGGACTAGCGAGAGGTACGAGCAGTACTTC. The entire variable domain, with the rest obtained from reference TRBV2 and TRBJ2-7, is as follows: EPEVTQTPSHQVTQMGQEVILRCVPISNHLYFYWYRQILGQKVEFLVSFYNNEISEKSEIFDDQFSVERPDGSNFTLKIRSTKLEDSAMYFCASRPGTSERYEQYFGPGTRLTVT.

This rearrangement joins TRBV7-9 to TRBJ2-1, with unresolved D. Germline-derived CDR1 and CDR2 are SEHNR and FQNEAQ (reference sequence). CDR3 size: 12 residues. V lost 4 bases, J lost 5 bases, and 6 bases lay in between. The CDR3 loop reads CASSSKNNEQFF. In DNA, the CDR3 is TGTGCCAGCAGCTCGAAGAACAATGAGCAGTTCTTC.

This clonotype was found a few times. V is TRBV7-9 and J is TRBJ2-7, with 7 nucleotides matching TRBD1. The V segment lost 5 bases and the J segment 2 bases; nucleotides outside the gene matches: 6. CDR1 and CDR2 (germline): SEHNR, FQNEAQ (reference sequence). This CDR3 contains 14 residues. Here the CDR3 DNA reads TGTGCCAGCAGCCCCCAGGGGGAGACCTACGAGCAGTACTTC. Translation: CASSPQGETYEQYF.

Concerning this clonotype itself: One end of the junction varies from germline; a read error may be responsible. The rearrangement uses TRBV7-2 and TRBJ2-2; a possible D gene is TRBD1 (5 bases). The CDR3 contains 16 residues. Germline CDR1 reads SGHTA; CDR2 reads FQGNSA. CDR3 loop: CVSSFQTRGNTGELFF. As DNA, the CDR3 is TGTGTCAGCAGCTTCCAGACAAGGGGGAACACCGGGGAGCTGTTTTTT.

This clonotype showed up just a few times. The gene calls are TRBV7-2 and TRBJ2-7; D may match TRBD1 or TRBD2 (6 bases each). The germline gives CDR1 SGHTA, CDR2 FQGNSA. The CDR3 length is 16 residues. Trimming stripped 4 bases from V and 0 bases from J, with 16 bases between. CDR3 bases: TGTGCCAGCAGCTGGAGTTGGGGGGCCCTCTCCTACGAGCAGTACTTC. This translates into CASSWSWGALSYEQYF. The complete variable domain, with remaining parts taken from reference TRBV7-2 and TRBJ2-7, reads GAGVSQSPSNKVTEKGKDVELRCDPISGHTALYWYRQSLGQGLEFLIYFQGNSAPDKSGLPSDRFSAERTGGSVSTLTIQRTQQEDSAVYLCASSWSWGALSYEQYFGPGTRLTVT.

This clonotype was found a few times. The V gene is TRBV11-2, the J gene TRBJ2-7; 9 nucleotides match TRBD1. This CDR3 has 12 amino acids. Germline assignment: CDR1 SGHAT and CDR2 FQNNGV. V lost 11 bases to trimming and J lost 5 bases; unmatched junction nucleotides: 7. DNA for the CDR3: TGTGCCTCTGTGGACAGGGGTAACGAGCAGTACTTC. Translated, it gives CASVDRGNEQYF.

V is TRBV9 and J is TRBJ2-7, with 7 bases matching TRBD2. Germline lookup yields CDR1 SGDLS and CDR2 YYNGEE. The CDR3 spans 15 residues. Losses at the gene ends were 0 bases for V and 2 bases for J; bases not matched to a gene: 5. The CDR3: CASSVGGLPTYEQYF. CDR3 nucleotides: TGTGCCAGCAGCGTAGGGGGACTACCCACCTACGAGCAGTACTTC.

This clonotype was recorded at least ten times. The CDR3 nucleotides read TGCAGTGCTAGAGAAGGGGGCAGGGGGGCCAGGGTGACCCAGTACTTC. Protein sequence: CSAREGGRGARVTQYF. J is TRBJ2-5 and V is TRBV20-1; D possibly corresponds to TRBD1 (7 bases). CDR3 length: 16 residues. CDR1 is DFQATT and CDR2 is SNEGSKA in the germline V gene (reference sequence). V was clipped by 0 bases and J by 7 bases, with 21 bases between them.

J is TRBJ1-6 and V is TRBV12-3 or TRBV12-4; no firm D call. V was clipped by 5 bases and J by 4 bases, with 3 bases between them. This CDR3 contains 12 residues. Here the CDR3 DNA reads TGTGCCAGCAGTATGTATAATTCACCCCTCCACTTT. The encoded protein is CASSMYNSPLHF.

This clonotype has only a few counts. The rearrangement links TRBV24-1 to TRBJ2-2, with 9 bases aligning to TRBD1. CDR1 is KGHDR and CDR2 is SFDVKD in the germline V gene. This CDR3 region has 18 residues. With V trimmed by 4 bases and J by 0 bases, 8 bases remained unmatched. CDR3 residues: CATSEQSRTGANTGELFF. CDR3 coding DNA: TGTGCCACCAGTGAACAAAGCCGGACAGGGGCGAACACCGGGGAGCTGTTTTTT.

The chain uses TRBV9 and TRBJ2-5; D is uncertain. V lost 0 bases, J lost 5 bases, and 2 bases lay in between. The CDR3 loop spans 11 amino acids. In germline, CDR1 is SGDLS, CDR2 YYNGEE. The CDR3 loop reads CASSVEETQYF. CDR3 coding DNA: TGTGCCAGCAGCGTAGAGGAGACCCAGTACTTC.